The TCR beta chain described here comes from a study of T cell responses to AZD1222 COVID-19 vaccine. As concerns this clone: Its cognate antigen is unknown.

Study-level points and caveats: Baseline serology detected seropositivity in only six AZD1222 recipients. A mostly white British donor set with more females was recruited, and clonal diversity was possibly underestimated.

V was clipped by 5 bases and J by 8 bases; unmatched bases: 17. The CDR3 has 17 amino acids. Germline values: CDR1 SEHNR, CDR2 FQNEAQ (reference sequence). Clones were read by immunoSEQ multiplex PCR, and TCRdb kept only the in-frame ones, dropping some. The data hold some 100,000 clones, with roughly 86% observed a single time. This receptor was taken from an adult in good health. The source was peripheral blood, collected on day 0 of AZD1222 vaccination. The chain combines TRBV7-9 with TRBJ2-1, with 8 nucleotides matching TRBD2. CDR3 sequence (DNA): TGTGCCAGCAGCCGTGGGAACGGGAGGGCCATTATCGATGAGCAGTTCTTC. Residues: CASSRGNGRAIIDEQFF.